This record looks at one T cell receptor beta chain sequence and its context. Antigen specificity is unknown. These data belong to a study of T cell responses to AZD1222 COVID-19 vaccine. The germline V gene has CDR1 SGDLS and CDR2 YYNGEE. V gave up 3 bases and J gave up 5 bases; unmatched junction bases: 9. This CDR3 has 16 residues. Study results and caveats: Clonal diversity was possibly underestimated, and white British individuals and females predominated among donors. Baseline seropositivity occurred in only a handful of AZD1222 recipients. Elevations in Spike-specific TCR breadth and depth followed administration of two AZD1222 doses.

The assay was immunoSEQ multiplex PCR, and TCRdb's table has in-frame clones only and misses some. The data contain around 100,000 clones, 80% to 90% of them singletons. The material sequenced was peripheral blood, taken on day 0 of AZD1222 vaccination. The clonotype comes from an adult in good health. This rearrangement joins TRBV9 to TRBJ2-7; TRBD1 matches at 12 bases. CDR3 amino acids: CASSASGGQGAHEQYF. The CDR3 DNA sequence: TGTGCCAGCAGCGCCTCAGGGGGACAGGGGGCCCACGAGCAGTACTTC.